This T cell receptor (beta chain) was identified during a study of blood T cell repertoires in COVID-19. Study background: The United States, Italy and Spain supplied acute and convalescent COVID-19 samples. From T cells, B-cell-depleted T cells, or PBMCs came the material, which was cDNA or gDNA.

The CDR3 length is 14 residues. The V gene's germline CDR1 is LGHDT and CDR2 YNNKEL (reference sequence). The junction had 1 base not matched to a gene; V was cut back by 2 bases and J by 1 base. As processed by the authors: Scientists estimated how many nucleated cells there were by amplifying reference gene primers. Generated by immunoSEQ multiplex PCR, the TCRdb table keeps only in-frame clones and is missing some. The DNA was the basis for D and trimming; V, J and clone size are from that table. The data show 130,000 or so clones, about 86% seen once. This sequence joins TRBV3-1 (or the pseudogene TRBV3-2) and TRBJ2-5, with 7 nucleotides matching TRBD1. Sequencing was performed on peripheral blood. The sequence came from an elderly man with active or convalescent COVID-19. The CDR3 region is CASSQNRGQETQYF. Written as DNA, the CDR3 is TGTGCCAGCAGCCAAAACAGGGGCCAAGAGACCCAGTACTTC.